This entry lists 2 T cell receptor beta chains sequenced from one sample in a study of blood T cell repertoires in COVID-19. Generated by immunoSEQ multiplex PCR, the TCRdb table keeps only in-frame clones and is missing some. The sample yields 200,000 to 250,000 clones, 83% seen once. The sample was PBMCs or T cells enriched from blood (not recorded which). These receptors were obtained from a woman in her forties or fifties who had been exposed to COVID-19.

This sequence joins TRBV10-3 and TRBJ2-3, with a possible D match to TRBD1 (5 bases). The V end was cut by 3 bases, the J end by 4 bases, with 20 bases between. There are 17 residues in the CDR3. The germline CDR1 and CDR2 sequences are ENHRY and SYGVKD. CDR3 in DNA: TGTGCCATCAGTGACCCTGTTAAGGGCCAAGGGGCAGATACGCAGTATTTT. Encoded protein: CAISDPVKGQGADTQYF.

The chain recombines TRBV21-1 with TRBJ1-4; TRBD1 reflects the table's D call only, with no check against the DNA. TRBV21-1 is labeled a pseudogene. This CDR3 is 17 amino acids long. The CDR3 loop is CASSKGPGDGNSEKLFF. The CDR3 coding sequence is TGTGCCAGCAGCAAAGGGCCAGGGGATGGGAATAGTGAAAAACTGTTTTTT.